Following are 7 T cell receptor beta chains from one sample sequenced in a study of blood T cell repertoires in COVID-19. The protocol was immunoSEQ multiplex PCR, while the TCRdb copy is restricted to in-frame clones and leaves out a portion. The data show 120,000 or so clones, with 85% to 90% seen just once and just under 30% held by the top ten. Sequenced: peripheral blood. Receptors originate from a woman in her sixties or seventies with acute or convalescent COVID-19.

V gene TRBV4-1 combines with J gene TRBJ1-1; TRBD1 might be the D (5 bases). The ends were cut back, 0 bases at V and 10 bases at J, with 12 bases in the middle. This CDR3 comprises 13 residues. The germline V gene has CDR1 MGHRA and CDR2 YSYEKL. The CDR3 nucleotides are TGCGCCAGCAGCCAAGAAGAGGCGGGGGGAGCTTTCTTT. Translation gives CASSQEEAGGAFF.

The chain carries TRBV12-3 or TRBV12-4 and TRBJ2-7; no clear D gene. Trimming shortened V by 7 bases and J by 5 bases, and 15 bases separated the two germline ends. The CDR3 loop spans 13 amino acids. As DNA, the CDR3 is TGTGCCAGCACTTCCCGGCGACGGGACGAGCAGTACTTC. Residues: CASTSRRRDEQYF.

The chain links TRBV10-1 to TRBJ2-3; 9 bases line up with TRBD2. Per germline, CDR1 WNHNN and CDR2 SYGVQD (reference sequence). This CDR3 comprises 18 residues. J gave up 6 bases and V 2 bases, and 15 bases lay outside the gene matches. The CDR3 DNA reads TGCGCCAGCAGTGAGGCATGGGGGGGGTTAGCGGGAGTTGATACGCAGTATTTT. Translated: CASSEAWGGLAGVDTQYF.

The CDR3 DNA follows: TGTGCCAGCAGTTTGAGGACAGGGGGCGTAGGGAACACTGAAGCTTTCTTT. Its protein is CASSLRTGGVGNTEAFF. The V call is TRBV27, the J call TRBJ1-1, with 11 bases aligning to TRBD1. This CDR3 contains 17 residues. CDR1 is MNHEY, CDR2 SMNVEV, per germline (reference sequence). V was clipped by 3 bases and J by 1 base; unmatched bases: 7.

The chain has TRBV3-1 (or the pseudogene TRBV3-2) and TRBJ1-3; D call uncertain. Trimming removed 2 bases from V and 4 bases from J, with 6 bases in between. Germline-derived CDR1 and CDR2 are LGHDT and YNNKEL (reference sequence). This CDR3 region has 13 residues. The CDR3 region has the DNA TGTGCCAGCAGCCAACCGGAGGGAAACACCATATATTTT. As protein: CASSQPEGNTIYF.

CDR3 sequence (DNA): TGTGCCAGCAGCCAGGACCGGACTAGCGGGGGCCCCGAGGAGACCCAGTACTTC. It encodes CASSQDRTSGGPEETQYF. This sequence joins TRBV3-1 (or the pseudogene TRBV3-2) and TRBJ2-5, with 13 bases aligning to TRBD2. The CDR3 totals 18 residues. Germline V CDR1 and CDR2: LGHDT, YNNKEL (reference sequence). The junction had 12 bases not matched to a gene; V was cut back by 3 bases and J by 5 bases.

V gene TRBV7-2 combines with J gene TRBJ2-3; tentatively, D is TRBD2 (5 bases). V was pared by 6 bases and J by 0 bases, with 10 bases between. The CDR3 totals 14 residues. CDR1 is SGHTA, CDR2 FQGNSA, per germline. CDR3 protein: CASRPGLSTDTQYF. CDR3 sequence (DNA): TGTGCCAGCAGACCCGGACTCAGCACAGATACGCAGTATTTT.